Below, 10 T cell receptor beta chains from the same sample are listed, as sequenced in a study of shared clonotypes between healthy human individuals. Naive CD8 cells comprised CD45RO-negative, CCR7-positively selected cells, excluding terminally differentiated effector memory CD45RA+ cells. Using immunoSEQ multiplex PCR, the repertoire was profiled, and TCRdb retains in-frame clones only, with some absent. Of about 2 million clones listed, approximately 95% are singletons. What was sequenced was naive CD8+ T cells sorted from blood. Receptors were obtained from a man younger than 35 in good health.

J is TRBJ2-1 and V is TRBV28; D possibly uses TRBD1 or TRBD2 (5 bases each). Looked up from germline, CDR1 is MDHEN and CDR2 is SYDVKM. With 3 bases removed from V and 13 bases from J, the gap between germline ends came to 19 bases. This CDR3 spans 14 amino acids. The CDR3 is CASSFSGGPGRQFF. As DNA, the CDR3 is TGTGCCAGCAGTTTTTCGGGTGGGCCGGGACGCCAGTTCTTC.

The chain has TRBV19 and TRBJ1-1; D gene uncertain. Germline assignment: CDR1 LNHDA and CDR2 SQIVND (reference sequence). CDR3 length: 12 amino acids. V was shortened by 3 bases and J by 11 bases, with 13 bases between the two germline ends. CDR3 residues: CASSMMGIGAFF. CDR3 coding DNA: TGTGCCAGTAGTATGATGGGAATAGGGGCTTTCTTT.

V gene TRBV29-1 combines with J gene TRBJ2-1; D gene ambiguous. The V end lost 8 bases, the J end lost 9 bases, and 26 bases lay between the germline ends. The V gene's germline CDR1 is SQVTM and CDR2 ANQGSEA. The length of the CDR3 is 15 residues. This CDR3 reads CSTSPGDHLSSEQFF. CDR3 coding DNA: TGCAGCACCTCTCCTGGAGACCACCTGAGTAGTGAGCAGTTCTTC.

The gene calls are TRBV9 and TRBJ2-1; 7 positions match TRBD2. V shed 0 bases, J shed 6 bases, and the junction held 6 bases outside the gene matches. CDR1 is SGDLS and CDR2 is YYNGEE in the germline V gene. The CDR3 contains 15 residues. This CDR3 reads CASSVVGGSVNEQFF. In nucleotides, the CDR3 is TGTGCCAGCAGCGTAGTAGGCGGGAGTGTCAATGAGCAGTTCTTC.

V and J are TRBV9 and TRBJ2-3; TRBD2 might be the D (6 bases). V lost 0 bases to trimming and J lost 5 bases, with 22 bases between them. Germline CDR1 reads SGDLS; CDR2 reads YYNGEE. The CDR3 spans 18 residues. CDR3 DNA sequence: TGTGCCAGCAGCGTAGACGGGGCGGGACTTGGAGTGGGAGATACGCAGTATTTT. Amino acid sequence: CASSVDGAGLGVGDTQYF.

The genes are TRBV28 and TRBJ2-1; no clear D. The V gene's germline CDR1 is MDHEN and CDR2 SYDVKM. V was shortened by 6 bases and J by 3 bases, with 12 bases between the two germline ends. The CDR3 has 14 amino acids. CDR3 sequence (DNA): TGTGCCAGCAGCCCCACGGGTTTCTACAATGAGCAGTTCTTC. It codes for CASSPTGFYNEQFF.

The V and J genes are TRBV28 and TRBJ2-1; tentatively, D is TRBD1 (6 bases). The CDR3 contains 14 residues. CDR1 is MDHEN and CDR2 is SYDVKM in the germline V gene. Trimming stripped 11 bases from V and 5 bases from J, with 19 bases between. The CDR3 sequence is CASHTDRTHNEQFF. In nucleotides, the CDR3 is TGTGCCTCTCATACAGACAGGACCCACAATGAGCAGTTCTTC.

This clone was picked up one time. The CDR3 DNA is TGTGCCAGCAGCTTTCCGGGACTAGCGGGTCGAGAGCAGTTCTTC. This translates into CASSFPGLAGREQFF. The chain recombines TRBV7-9 with TRBJ2-1, with 12 nucleotides matching TRBD2. Germline-derived CDR1 and CDR2 are SEHNR and FQNEAQ (reference sequence). V lost 3 bases, J lost 10 bases, and 7 bases stayed unmatched. CDR3 length: 15 residues.

This chain links TRBV5-1 with TRBJ2-1; D not certain. Germline V CDR1 and CDR2: SGHRS, YFSETQ. The ends were cut back, 1 base at V and 2 bases at J, with 10 bases in the middle. The CDR3 contains 15 residues. This CDR3 reads CASSLSTAAYNEQFF. The CDR3 coding sequence is TGCGCCAGCAGCTTGAGTACGGCTGCCTACAATGAGCAGTTCTTC.

Comments on this clone: Within the sample, other DNA sequences also encode this same CDR3. The chain is built from TRBV2 and TRBJ2-2; D remains ambiguous. Germline-derived CDR1 and CDR2 are SNHLY and FYNNEI. The ends were cut back, 3 bases at V and 2 bases at J, with 4 bases in the middle. The CDR3 has 13 amino acids. The CDR3 loop reads CASSDGNTGELFF. Here the CDR3 DNA reads TGTGCCAGCAGTGACGGTAACACCGGGGAGCTGTTTTTT.